Below are 17 T cell receptor beta chains sequenced from a single sample in a study of blood T cell repertoires in COVID-19. Sequencing used immunoSEQ multiplex PCR; TCRdb keeps in-frame clones, though not all of them. The data contain 20,000 to 25,000 clones, 75% to 95% of them singletons. Sequenced input: peripheral blood. These receptors came from a human donor in a cohort sampled during active COVID-19.

For the CDR3, the DNA is TGTGCCAGCAGCTTAGGGGCAGGGGGCGGATTTGGGGCTTTCTTT. It is translated as CASSLGAGGGFGAFF. This sequence joins TRBV7-2 and TRBJ1-1, with TRBD1 identical over 8 bases. V shed 1 base and J 11 bases; nucleotides not matched to a gene: 12. Germline CDR1 and CDR2: SGHTA and FQGNSA. This CDR3 comprises 15 residues. The full variable domain, rest sourced from reference TRBV7-2 and TRBJ1-1, is GAGVSQSPSNKVTEKGKDVELRCDPISGHTALYWYRQSLGQGLEFLIYFQGNSAPDKSGLPSDRFSAERTGGSVSTLTIQRTQQEDSAVYLCASSLGAGGGFGAFFGQGTRLTVV.

The chain couples TRBV10-3 to TRBJ2-2; 8 nucleotides line up with TRBD2. The V gene end was trimmed by 8 bases and the J gene end by 4 bases; junction bases not matched to a gene: 6. Per germline, CDR1 ENHRY and CDR2 SYGVKD. CDR3 size: 14 residues. CDR3 amino acids: CAIRPAGGTGELFF. The CDR3 DNA sequence: TGTGCCATCCGACCGGCGGGGGGCACCGGGGAGCTGTTTTTT.

This clone was detected only once. The rearrangement joins TRBV7-2 to TRBJ1-2; possibly TRBD1 for D (6 bases). V was cut by 3 bases and J by 6 bases, with 14 bases left in between. Looked up from germline, CDR1 is SGHTA and CDR2 is FQGNSA. This CDR3 has 14 residues. The CDR3 loop is CASSFYGGAHGYTF. The DNA of the CDR3 is TGTGCCAGCAGCTTTTATGGGGGGGCCCATGGCTACACCTTC.

The CDR3 loop is CASSLVGRNTEAFF. The CDR3 nucleotides read TGTGCCAGCAGCTTAGTGGGGAGGAACACTGAAGCTTTCTTT. The chain couples TRBV11-2 to TRBJ1-1; D gene unclear. The V and J ends lost 1 base and 1 base respectively, with 7 bases between them. CDR1 and CDR2 (germline): SGHAT, FQNNGV. The CDR3 has 14 amino acids.

The chain carries TRBV5-1 and TRBJ1-1; D is perhaps TRBD1 (6 bases). The CDR3 runs to 15 residues. V lost 4 bases to trimming and J lost 0 bases, with 13 bases between them. Germline CDR1 is SGHRS and CDR2 is YFSETQ. The CDR3, as DNA: TGCGCCAGCAGCCGGACAGACCCGATGAACACTGAAGCTTTCTTT. Protein product: CASSRTDPMNTEAFF. Full variable domain (remainder filled in from reference TRBV5-1 and TRBJ1-1): KAGVTQTPRYLIKTRGQQVTLSCSPISGHRSVSWYQQTPGQGLQFLFEYFSETQRNKGNFPGRFSGRQFSNSRSEMNVSTLELGDSALYLCASSRTDPMNTEAFFGQGTRLTVV.

The V and J genes are TRBV6-5 and TRBJ1-2; 7 bases are a match to TRBD1. CDR1 and CDR2 (germline): MNHEY, SVGAGI. This CDR3 region has 13 residues. V lost 2 bases to trimming and J lost 8 bases; unmatched junction nucleotides: 5. Here the CDR3 DNA reads TGTGCCAGCAGTTACGTGACAGGGTCCGGCTACACCTTC. It codes for CASSYVTGSGYTF.

This clone was seen just once. The genes are TRBV5-4 and TRBJ2-7, with TRBD1 identical over 7 bases. The CDR3 is 15 residues long. Germline V CDR1 and CDR2: SGHNT, YYREEE (reference sequence). J lost 6 bases, V lost 4 bases, and 13 bases had no gene match. DNA for the CDR3: TGTGCCAGCAGCAGCCGTGACAGGGACGGACGCGAGCAGTACTTC. Protein: CASSSRDRDGREQYF.

This clone was picked up one time. CDR3 sequence: CASSGTGAPQETQYF. The DNA of the CDR3 is TGTGCCAGCTCCGGGACAGGGGCACCCCAAGAGACCCAGTACTTC. This chain links TRBV6-5 with TRBJ2-5; 10 positions agree with TRBD1. Germline CDR1 and CDR2: MNHEY and SVGAGI. The junction had 7 bases not matched to a gene; V was cut back by 8 bases and J by 1 base. This CDR3 contains 15 residues.

As concerns this clone: Its ends do not fully match the called genes, so a read error is possible. This chain connects TRBV6-1 to TRBJ1-6; maybe TRBD1 (5 bases). Germline V gene data show CDR1 as MNHNS and CDR2 as SASEGT. The CDR3 loop spans 17 amino acids. The CDR3 sequence is CASSVGDQTLLGGSIAF. DNA of the CDR3: TGTGCCAGCAGTGTGGGGGACCAAACCCTACTCGGGGGAAGTATCGCATTT.

In this sample, this clone turned up once. V and J are TRBV18 and TRBJ1-1; D is undetermined. The CDR3 sequence is 13 residues long. Between the trimmed V and J ends, which lost 4 bases and 4 bases, there was a span of 10 bases. Germline loops: CDR1 KGHSH, CDR2 LQKENI. CDR3 bases: TGTGCCAGCTCACGCAGAAGTCCCACTGAAGCTTTCTTT. Amino acids: CASSRRSPTEAFF.

This chain connects TRBV5-1 to TRBJ2-3; 10 bases are a match to TRBD2. This CDR3 is built from 16 residues. Germline CDR1 reads SGHRS; CDR2 reads YFSETQ. With 0 bases clipped from V and 3 bases from J, the junction kept 4 bases outside the gene matches. Here the CDR3 DNA reads TGCGCCAGCAGCTTGGAAAGCGGGGGGGTGACAGATACGCAGTATTTT. Protein: CASSLESGGVTDTQYF. Filled out from reference TRBV5-1 and TRBJ2-3, the complete variable domain reads KAGVTQTPRYLIKTRGQQVTLSCSPISGHRSVSWYQQTPGQGLQFLFEYFSETQRNKGNFPGRFSGRQFSNSRSEMNVSTLELGDSALYLCASSLESGGVTDTQYFGPGTRLTVL.

The chain carries TRBV6-6 and TRBJ1-4, with 8 bases aligning to TRBD1. Germline trimming cut 11 bases from V and 8 bases from J; bases unmatched to any gene: 13. This CDR3 has 14 amino acids. Germline V gene data show CDR1 as MNHNY and CDR2 as SVGAGI (reference sequence). The CDR3 DNA reads TGTGCCTCCACCGGGACAGGTCTTAGGGAAAAACTGTTTTTT. Residues: CASTGTGLREKLFF.

The CDR3 coding sequence is TGTGCCAGCAGTGTAGGAGGCCATCAGCCCCAGCATTTT. Residues: CASSVGGHQPQHF. This chain connects TRBV2 to TRBJ1-5; D unresolved. Trimming took off 4 bases at V and 5 bases at J, with 9 bases between the two ends. From germline, CDR1 is SNHLY and CDR2 FYNNEI. This CDR3 region has 13 residues.

In this sample, this clone turned up once. The genes are TRBV10-3 and TRBJ2-7; no reliable D call. The V end was cut by 3 bases, the J end by 3 bases, with 6 bases between. CDR1 ENHRY and CDR2 SYGVKD come from the germline V gene. The CDR3 totals 12 residues. CDR3 DNA: TGTGCCATCAGTGAATCCGGCTACGAGCAGTACTTC. As protein: CAISESGYEQYF.

This chain links TRBV3-1 (or the pseudogene TRBV3-2) with TRBJ2-5, with D hard to call. V lost 2 bases and J lost 5, with 15 bases in between. The germline V gene has CDR1 LGHDT and CDR2 YNNKEL (reference sequence). CDR3 length equals 15 residues. This chain's CDR3 is CASSQMTSVGETQYF. The CDR3 nucleotides read TGTGCCAGCAGCCAAATGACGTCTGTCGGGGAGACCCAGTACTTC.

The J gene is TRBJ2-5, the V gene TRBV5-1, with 7 nucleotides matching TRBD1. The CDR3 is made up of 17 amino acids. Trimming at V came to 0 bases and at J to 0 bases, leaving 8 bases not matched to a gene. Looked up from germline, CDR1 is SGHRS and CDR2 is YFSETQ. The chain's CDR3 is CASSLGVQTGNQETQYF. In DNA, the CDR3 is TGCGCCAGCAGCTTGGGGGTCCAGACAGGGAACCAAGAGACCCAGTACTTC.

J is TRBJ2-2 and V is TRBV4-3; TRBD2 agrees at 10 bases. The trim removed 0 bases at V and 6 bases at J, leaving 10 bases unmatched. This CDR3 contains 18 residues. Germline loops: CDR1 LGHNA, CDR2 YSLEER. The CDR3 sequence: CASSQDRTSGGAAGELFF. CDR3 nucleotide sequence: TGCGCCAGCAGCCAAGATCGAACCAGCGGGGGGGCCGCCGGGGAGCTGTTTTTT.